The next 8 T cell receptor beta chains were all read from a single sample in a study of cytomegalovirus exposure and HLA in healthy donors. PCR was performed using 60 Vbeta and 13 Jbeta primers. Generated by immunoSEQ multiplex PCR, the TCRdb table keeps only in-frame clones and is missing some. Of about 160,000 clones listed, 70% to 80% are singletons. Sequencing was done on a sample of PBMCs. Every receptor here comes from a man aged 45-65 years in good health and CMV-seropositive.

The chain couples TRBV2 to TRBJ1-2, with 12 bases identical to TRBD1. The CDR3 spans 19 residues. V was pared by 5 bases and J by 4 bases, with 17 bases of the junction left unmatched. CDR1 is SNHLY, CDR2 FYNNEI, per germline. DNA for the CDR3: TGTGCCAGCAGTTTAAGCAAAACGGGACAGGGGGCGCAAGGCTATGGCTACACCTTC. Amino acids: CASSLSKTGQGAQGYGYTF.

The V and J genes are TRBV29-1 and TRBJ1-1; weak D call: TRBD1 (5 bases). V was cut by 6 bases and J by 1 base, with 15 bases left in between. The germline V gene has CDR1 SQVTM and CDR2 ANQGSEA. This CDR3 region has 14 residues. The chain's CDR3 is CSVAPMTENTEAFF. CDR3 in DNA: TGCAGCGTCGCCCCCATGACAGAGAACACTGAAGCTTTCTTT.

This clone was detected a few times. This chain connects TRBV6-5 to TRBJ2-1; possibly TRBD1 for D (6 bases). The CDR3 has 15 residues. V was shortened by 9 bases and J by 4 bases, with 19 bases between the two germline ends. CDR1 and CDR2 (germline): MNHEY, SVGAGI. CDR3: CASFRNRVSYNEQFF. For the CDR3, the DNA is TGTGCCAGTTTTAGAAACAGGGTTTCGTACAATGAGCAGTTCTTC.

The chain employs TRBV28 and TRBJ2-5; possible D gene TRBD2, 6 bases. The J call may be mistaken, given a closer DNA end match to TRBJ2-7. Germline V CDR1 and CDR2: MDHEN, SYDVKM. The CDR3 loop spans 15 amino acids. CDR3 protein: CASSSPAGTSYEQYF. The CDR3 coding sequence is TGTGCCAGCAGTTCTCCCGCGGGGACCTCCTACGAGCAGTACTTC.

The chain joins TRBV5-1 to TRBJ2-2, with 10 positions matching TRBD1. The V segment lost 7 bases and the J segment 6 bases; nucleotides outside the gene matches: 15. The germline V gene has CDR1 SGHRS and CDR2 YFSETQ. This CDR3 comprises 17 residues. DNA of the CDR3: TGCGCCAGCGCCGGGACAGGGGTAAGGTCTGGTTCCGGGGAGCTGTTTTTT. Protein: CASAGTGVRSGSGELFF.

The rearrangement uses TRBV15 and TRBJ2-5, with D maybe TRBD2 (5 bases). V shed 2 bases and J shed 5 bases, with 21 bases lying between them. The length of the CDR3 is 17 residues. Germline values: CDR1 LNHNV, CDR2 YYDKDF (reference sequence). Here the CDR3 DNA reads TGTGCCACCAGCAGACAAGGGAGTGTAAGGGAGTTGGAGACCCAGTACTTC. Residues: CATSRQGSVRELETQYF.

This sequence joins TRBV12-5 and TRBJ2-3; 7 nucleotides align to TRBD2. V was clipped by 7 bases and J by 2 bases; unmatched bases: 9. Germline V lookup: CDR1 LGHNT, CDR2 FRNRAP. This CDR3 comprises 15 residues. The CDR3 spells CASALGTTNTDTQYF. CDR3 nucleotide sequence: TGTGCTAGTGCCTTAGGGACTACCAACACAGATACGCAGTATTTT. The entire variable domain, with the rest obtained from reference TRBV12-5 and TRBJ2-3, is as follows: DARVTQTPRHKVTEMGQEVTMRCQPILGHNTVFWYRQTMMQGLELLAYFRNRAPLDDSGMPKDRFSAEMPDATLATLKIQPSEPRDSAVYFCASALGTTNTDTQYFGPGTRLTVL.

The chain carries TRBV10-3 and TRBJ2-1; the D gene is possibly TRBD1 (5 bases). From germline, CDR1 is ENHRY and CDR2 SYGVKD. This CDR3 spans 15 amino acids. Trimming stripped 3 bases from V and 0 bases from J, with 9 bases between. CDR3: CAISEGASSYNEQFF. For the CDR3, the DNA is TGTGCCATCAGTGAAGGGGCTTCCTCCTACAATGAGCAGTTCTTC.